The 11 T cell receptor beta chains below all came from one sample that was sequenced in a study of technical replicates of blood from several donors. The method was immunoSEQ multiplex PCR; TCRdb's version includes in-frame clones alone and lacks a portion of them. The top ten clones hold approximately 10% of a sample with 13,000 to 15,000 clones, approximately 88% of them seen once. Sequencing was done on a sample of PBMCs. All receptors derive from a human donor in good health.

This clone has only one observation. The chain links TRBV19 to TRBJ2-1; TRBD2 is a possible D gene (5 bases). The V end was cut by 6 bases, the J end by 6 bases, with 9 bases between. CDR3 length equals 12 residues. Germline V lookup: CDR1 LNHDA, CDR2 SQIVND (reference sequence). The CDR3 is CASSPGFNEQFF. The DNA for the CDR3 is TGTGCCAGTAGCCCGGGATTCAATGAGCAGTTCTTC. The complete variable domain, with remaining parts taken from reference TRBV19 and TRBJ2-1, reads DGGITQSPKYLFRKEGQNVTLSCEQNLNHDAMYWYRQDPGQGLRLIYYSQIVNDFQKGDIAEGYSVSREKKESFPLTVTSAQKNPTAFYLCASSPGFNEQFFGPGTRLTVL.

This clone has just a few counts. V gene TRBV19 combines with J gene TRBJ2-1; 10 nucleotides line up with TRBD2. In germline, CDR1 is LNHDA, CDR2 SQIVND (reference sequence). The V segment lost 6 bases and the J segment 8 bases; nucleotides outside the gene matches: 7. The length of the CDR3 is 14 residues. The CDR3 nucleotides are TGTGCCAGTAGGAAGCGGGAGGGCCTGGATGAGCAGTTCTTC. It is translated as CASRKREGLDEQFF.

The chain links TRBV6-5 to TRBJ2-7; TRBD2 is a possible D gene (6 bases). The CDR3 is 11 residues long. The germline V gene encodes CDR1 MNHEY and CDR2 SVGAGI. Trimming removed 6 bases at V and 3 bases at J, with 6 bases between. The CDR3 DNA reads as TGTGCCAGCAGCGGGGGCTACGAGCAGTACTTC. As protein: CASSGGYEQYF.

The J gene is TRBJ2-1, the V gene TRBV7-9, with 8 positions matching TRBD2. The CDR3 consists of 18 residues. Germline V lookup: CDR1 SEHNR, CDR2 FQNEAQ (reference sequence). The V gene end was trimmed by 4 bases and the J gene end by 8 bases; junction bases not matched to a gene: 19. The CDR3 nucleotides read TGTGCCAGCAGCTCCACCCGCCCCCTCCCAGCGGGAGTGGATGAGCAGTTCTTC. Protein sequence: CASSSTRPLPAGVDEQFF.

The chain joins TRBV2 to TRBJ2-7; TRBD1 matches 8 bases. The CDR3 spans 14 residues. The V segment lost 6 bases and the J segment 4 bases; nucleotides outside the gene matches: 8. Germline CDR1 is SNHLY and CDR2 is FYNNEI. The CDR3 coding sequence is TGTGCCAGCAGCTTACAGGGGGTAGAGTACGAGCAGTACTTC. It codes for CASSLQGVEYEQYF.

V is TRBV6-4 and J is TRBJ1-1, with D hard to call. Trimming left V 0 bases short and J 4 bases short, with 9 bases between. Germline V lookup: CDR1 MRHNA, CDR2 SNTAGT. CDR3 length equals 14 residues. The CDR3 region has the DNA TGTGCCAGCAGTGACTCCTCACGCGGCACTGAAGCTTTCTTT. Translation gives CASSDSSRGTEAFF.

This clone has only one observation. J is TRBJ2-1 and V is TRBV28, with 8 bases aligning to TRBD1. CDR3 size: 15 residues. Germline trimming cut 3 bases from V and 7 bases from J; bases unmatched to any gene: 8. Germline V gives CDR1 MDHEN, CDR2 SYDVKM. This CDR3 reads CASSFGQGTFNEQFF. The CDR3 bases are TGTGCCAGCAGTTTCGGACAGGGCACCTTTAATGAGCAGTTCTTC.

CDR3 sequence (DNA): TGTGCCAGTAGTCCAACCCCTGGGGCGGGAAGGGGCAATGAGCAGTTCTTC. It translates to CASSPTPGAGRGNEQFF. The chain carries TRBV19 and TRBJ2-1; D may be TRBD2 (6 bases). V dropped 5 bases and J dropped 6 bases, with 23 bases sitting between them. The CDR3 covers 17 residues. Germline V gene sequence: CDR1 LNHDA, CDR2 SQIVND (reference sequence).

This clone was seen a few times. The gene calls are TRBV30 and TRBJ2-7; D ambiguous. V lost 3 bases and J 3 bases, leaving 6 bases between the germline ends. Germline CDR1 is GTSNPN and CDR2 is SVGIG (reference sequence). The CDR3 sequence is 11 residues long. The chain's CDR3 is CAWSGDYEQYF. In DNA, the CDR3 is TGTGCCTGGAGCGGAGACTACGAGCAGTACTTC.

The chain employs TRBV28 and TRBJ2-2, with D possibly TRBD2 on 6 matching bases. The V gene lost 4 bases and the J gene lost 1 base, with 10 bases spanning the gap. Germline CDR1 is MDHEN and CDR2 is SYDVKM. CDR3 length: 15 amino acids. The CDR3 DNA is TGTGCCAGCAGTTCGGGACTGCAGAACACCGGGGAGCTGTTTTTT. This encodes CASSSGLQNTGELFF.

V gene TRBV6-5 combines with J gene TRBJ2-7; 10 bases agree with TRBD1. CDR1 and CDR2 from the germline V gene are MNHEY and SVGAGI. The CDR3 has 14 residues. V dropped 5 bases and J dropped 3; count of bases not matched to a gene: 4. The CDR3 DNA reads TGTGCCAGCAGTGGATGGACAGGGGGCTACGAGCAGTACTTC. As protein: CASSGWTGGYEQYF.